This T cell receptor (beta chain) stems from a study of control samples from healthy donors and cancer patients. The table came from immunoSEQ multiplex PCR; TCRdb's copy has only in-frame clones and leaves some out. This table holds roughly 450,000 clones, around nine tenths found once. CDR1 SNHLY and CDR2 FYNNEI come from the germline V gene. The CDR3 contains 12 residues. Trimming took 8 bases from V and 5 from J; bases not matched to a gene: 4. J is TRBJ2-7 and V is TRBV2; 9 nucleotides line up with TRBD1. The sequenced sample was PBMCs. The receptor's source is a man aged 40-49 years with head and neck cancer. The CDR3 here is CASFRDRDEQYF. In DNA form, the CDR3 reads TGTGCCAGCTTCCGGGACAGGGACGAGCAGTACTTC.